Described below is a single T cell receptor (beta chain) sequence and its context. Its antigen is as yet unknown. The sample belongs to a study of shared clonotypes between healthy human individuals. Investigators spread the genomic DNA of each subset evenly over several immunoSEQ plates. Sequencing used immunoSEQ multiplex PCR; TCRdb keeps in-frame clones, though not all of them. The sample has about 2.4 million clones, over 85% seen once; the top ten hold about 0.34%. The CDR3 length is 15 residues. CDR1 and CDR2 (germline): SGHNT, YYREEE (reference sequence). V shed 4 bases and J 7 bases; nucleotides not matched to a gene: 9. Study findings and constraints: Among a handful of donors, around 5% of naive CD4 clonotypes were found in common. As a rule, naive subsets had a larger estimated richness than memory subsets.

The chain couples TRBV5-4 to TRBJ2-2, with 8 bases identical to TRBD2. The sequencing input was naive CD4+ T cells from PBMCs. Subset indicated: CD45RA+ positively selected. The sequence came from a man aged 18 to 35 in good health. Some clones in this sample may be carry-over from other donors' samples. The CDR3 bases are TGTGCCAGCAGCCCGAGGAATAGCGGGGTCGGGGAGCTGTTTTTT. Protein product: CASSPRNSGVGELFF.